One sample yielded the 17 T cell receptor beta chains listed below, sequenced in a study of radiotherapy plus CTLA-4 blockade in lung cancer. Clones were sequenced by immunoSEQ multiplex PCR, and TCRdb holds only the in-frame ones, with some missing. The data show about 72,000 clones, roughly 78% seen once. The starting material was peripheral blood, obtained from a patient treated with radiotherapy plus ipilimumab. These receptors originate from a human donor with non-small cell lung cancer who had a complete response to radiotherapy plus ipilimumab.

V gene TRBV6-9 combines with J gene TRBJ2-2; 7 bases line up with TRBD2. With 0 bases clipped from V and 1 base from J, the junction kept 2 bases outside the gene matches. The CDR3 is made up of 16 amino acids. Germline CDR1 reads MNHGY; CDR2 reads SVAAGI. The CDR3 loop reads CASSYSAGQNTGELFF. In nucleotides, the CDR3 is TGTGCCAGCAGTTATTCAGCGGGGCAGAACACCGGGGAGCTGTTTTTT.

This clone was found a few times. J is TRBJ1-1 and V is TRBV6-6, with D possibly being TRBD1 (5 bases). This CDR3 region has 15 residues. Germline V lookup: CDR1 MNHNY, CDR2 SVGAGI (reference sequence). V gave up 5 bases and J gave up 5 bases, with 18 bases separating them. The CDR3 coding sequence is TGTGCCAGCAGTCCCTCGGGGCGGGTGGTTACTGAAGCTTTCTTT. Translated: CASSPSGRVVTEAFF.

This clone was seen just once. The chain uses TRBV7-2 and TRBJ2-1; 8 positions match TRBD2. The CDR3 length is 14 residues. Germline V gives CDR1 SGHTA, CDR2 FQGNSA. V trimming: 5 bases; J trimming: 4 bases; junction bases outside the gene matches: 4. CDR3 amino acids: CASSRGGRYNEQFF. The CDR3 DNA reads TGTGCCAGCAGCCGGGGGGGCCGGTACAATGAGCAGTTCTTC.

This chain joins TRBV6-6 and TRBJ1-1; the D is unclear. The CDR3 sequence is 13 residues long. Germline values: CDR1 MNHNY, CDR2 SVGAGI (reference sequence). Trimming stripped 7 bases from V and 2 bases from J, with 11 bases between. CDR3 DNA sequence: TGTGCCAGCACCGAGGCCCCCAACACTGAAGCTTTCTTT. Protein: CASTEAPNTEAFF.

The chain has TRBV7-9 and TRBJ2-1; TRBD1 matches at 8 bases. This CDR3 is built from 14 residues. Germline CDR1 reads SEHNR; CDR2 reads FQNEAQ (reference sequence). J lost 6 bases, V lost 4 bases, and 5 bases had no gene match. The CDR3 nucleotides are TGTGCCAGCAGCTCCTGGACAGGGCGCAATGAGCAGTTCTTC. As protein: CASSSWTGRNEQFF.

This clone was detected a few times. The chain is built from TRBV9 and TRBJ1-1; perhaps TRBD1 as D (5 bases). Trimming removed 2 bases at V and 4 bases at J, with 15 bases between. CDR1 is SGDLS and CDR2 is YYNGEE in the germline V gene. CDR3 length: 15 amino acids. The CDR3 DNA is TGTGCCAGCAGCGTGTCCTGGAGGAGGGGCACTGAAGCTTTCTTT. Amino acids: CASSVSWRRGTEAFF. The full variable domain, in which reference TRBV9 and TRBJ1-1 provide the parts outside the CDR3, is DSGVTQTPKHLITATGQRVTLRCSPRSGDLSVYWYQQSLDQGLQFLIQYYNGEERAKGNILERFSAQQFPDLHSELNLSSLELGDSALYFCASSVSWRRGTEAFFGQGTRLTVV.

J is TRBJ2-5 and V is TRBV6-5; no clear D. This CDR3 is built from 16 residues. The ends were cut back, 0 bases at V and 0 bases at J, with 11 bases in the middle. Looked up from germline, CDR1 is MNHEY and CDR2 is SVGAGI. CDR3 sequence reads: CASSYSAGGYQETQYF. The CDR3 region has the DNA TGTGCCAGCAGTTACTCGGCTGGCGGTTACCAAGAGACCCAGTACTTC.

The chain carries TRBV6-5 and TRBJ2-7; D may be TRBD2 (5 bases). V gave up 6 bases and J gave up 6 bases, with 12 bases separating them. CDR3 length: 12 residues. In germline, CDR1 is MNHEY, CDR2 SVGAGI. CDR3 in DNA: TGTGCCAGCAGCCGGTCGGGGATCGAGCAGTACGTC. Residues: CASSRSGIEQYV.

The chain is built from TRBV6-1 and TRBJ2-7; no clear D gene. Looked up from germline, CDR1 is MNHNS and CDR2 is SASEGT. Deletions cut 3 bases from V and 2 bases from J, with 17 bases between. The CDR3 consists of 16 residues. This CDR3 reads CASSDGRRKMPYEQYF. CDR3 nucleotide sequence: TGTGCCAGCAGTGATGGTCGACGCAAGATGCCCTACGAGCAGTACTTC.

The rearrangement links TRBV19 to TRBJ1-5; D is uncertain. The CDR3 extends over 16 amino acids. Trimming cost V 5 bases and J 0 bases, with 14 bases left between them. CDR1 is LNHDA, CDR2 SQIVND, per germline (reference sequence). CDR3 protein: CASSPLRGNSNQPQHF. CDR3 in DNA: TGTGCCAGTAGTCCCCTGCGAGGGAATAGCAATCAGCCCCAGCATTTT.

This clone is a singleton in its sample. The CDR3: CASSYKGPNTEAFF. The CDR3 DNA sequence: TGTGCCAGCAGTTACAAGGGGCCGAACACTGAAGCTTTCTTT. The chain joins TRBV6-6 to TRBJ1-1; weak D call: TRBD1 (5 bases). V dropped 2 bases and J dropped 1 base, with 8 bases sitting between them. This CDR3 has 14 residues. Germline loops: CDR1 MNHNY, CDR2 SVGAGI (reference sequence).

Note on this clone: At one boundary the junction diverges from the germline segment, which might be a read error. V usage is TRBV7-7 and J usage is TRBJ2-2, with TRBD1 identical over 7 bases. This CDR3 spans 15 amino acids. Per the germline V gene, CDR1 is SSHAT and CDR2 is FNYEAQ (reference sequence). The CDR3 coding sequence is TGTGCTAGCAGCCCCGGGACAGCGTCCACCGGGGAGCTGTTTTTT. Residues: CASSPGTASTGELFF.

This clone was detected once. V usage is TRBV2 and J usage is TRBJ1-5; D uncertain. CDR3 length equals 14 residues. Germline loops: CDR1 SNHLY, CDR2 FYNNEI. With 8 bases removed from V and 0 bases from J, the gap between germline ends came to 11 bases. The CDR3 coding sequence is TGTGCCAGCTCGAACAGTTATAGCAATCAGCCCCAGCATTTT. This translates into CASSNSYSNQPQHF. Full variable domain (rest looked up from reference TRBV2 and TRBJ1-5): EPEVTQTPSHQVTQMGQEVILRCVPISNHLYFYWYRQILGQKVEFLVSFYNNEISEKSEIFDDQFSVERPDGSNFTLKIRSTKLEDSAMYFCASSNSYSNQPQHFGDGTRLSIL.

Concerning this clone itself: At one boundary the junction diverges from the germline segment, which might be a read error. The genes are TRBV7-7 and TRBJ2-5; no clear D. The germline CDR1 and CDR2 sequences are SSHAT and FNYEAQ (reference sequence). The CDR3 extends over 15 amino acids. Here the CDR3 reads CASSLVYSLKATQYF. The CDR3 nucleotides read TGTGCTAGCAGCTTAGTATATTCCCTTAAGGCGACCCAGTACTTC.

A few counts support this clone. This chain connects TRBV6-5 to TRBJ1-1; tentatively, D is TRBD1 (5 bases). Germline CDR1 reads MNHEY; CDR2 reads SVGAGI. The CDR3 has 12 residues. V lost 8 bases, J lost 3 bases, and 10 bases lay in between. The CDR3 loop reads CASGARYTEAFF. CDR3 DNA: TGTGCCAGCGGGGCTAGGTACACTGAAGCTTTCTTT.

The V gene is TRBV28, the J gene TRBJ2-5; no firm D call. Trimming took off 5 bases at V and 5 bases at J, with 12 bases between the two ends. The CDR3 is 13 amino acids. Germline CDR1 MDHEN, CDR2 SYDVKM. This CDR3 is CASSGEVLETQYF. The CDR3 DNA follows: TGTGCCAGCAGTGGGGAAGTTCTTGAGACCCAGTACTTC. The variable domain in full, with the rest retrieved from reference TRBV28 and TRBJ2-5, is DVKVTQSSRYLVKRTGEKVFLECVQDMDHENMFWYRQDPGLGLRLIYFSYDVKMKEKGDIPEGYSVSREKKERFSLILESASTNQTSMYLCASSGEVLETQYFGPGTRLLVL.

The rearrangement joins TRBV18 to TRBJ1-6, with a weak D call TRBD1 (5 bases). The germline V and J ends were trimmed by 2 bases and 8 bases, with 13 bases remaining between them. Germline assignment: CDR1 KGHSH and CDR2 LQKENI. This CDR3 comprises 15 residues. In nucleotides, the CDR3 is TGTGCCAGCTCACCAACGGGACGGAAAGATTCACCCCTCCACTTT. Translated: CASSPTGRKDSPLHF.